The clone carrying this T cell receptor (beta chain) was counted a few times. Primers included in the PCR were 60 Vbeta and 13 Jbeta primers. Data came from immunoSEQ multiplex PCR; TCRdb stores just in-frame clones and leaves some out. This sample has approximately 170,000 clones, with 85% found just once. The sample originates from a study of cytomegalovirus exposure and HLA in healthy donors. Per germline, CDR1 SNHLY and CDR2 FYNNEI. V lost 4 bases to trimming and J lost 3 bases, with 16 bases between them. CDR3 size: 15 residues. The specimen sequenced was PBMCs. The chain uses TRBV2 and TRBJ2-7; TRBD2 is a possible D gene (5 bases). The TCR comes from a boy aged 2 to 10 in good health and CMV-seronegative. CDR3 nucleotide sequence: TGTGCCAGCAGTGGGGCAGGAGGACGTAACTACGAGCAGTACTTC. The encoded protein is CASSGAGGRNYEQYF. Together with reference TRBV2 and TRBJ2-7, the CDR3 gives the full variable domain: EPEVTQTPSHQVTQMGQEVILRCVPISNHLYFYWYRQILGQKVEFLVSFYNNEISEKSEIFDDQFSVERPDGSNFTLKIRSTKLEDSAMYFCASSGAGGRNYEQYFGPGTRLTVT.